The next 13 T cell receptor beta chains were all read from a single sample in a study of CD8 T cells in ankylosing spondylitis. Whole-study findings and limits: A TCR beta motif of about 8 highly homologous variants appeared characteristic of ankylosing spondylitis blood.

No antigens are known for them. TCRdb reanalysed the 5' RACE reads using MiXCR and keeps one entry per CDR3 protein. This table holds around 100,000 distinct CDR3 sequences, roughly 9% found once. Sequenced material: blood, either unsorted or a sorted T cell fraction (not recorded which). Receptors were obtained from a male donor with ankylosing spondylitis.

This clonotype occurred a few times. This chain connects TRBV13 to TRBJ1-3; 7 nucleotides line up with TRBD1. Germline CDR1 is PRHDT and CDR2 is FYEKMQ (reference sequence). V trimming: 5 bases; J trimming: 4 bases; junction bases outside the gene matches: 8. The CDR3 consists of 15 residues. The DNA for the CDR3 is TGTGCCAGCAGCCCCGGACAGGCGAAGGGAAACACCATATATTTT. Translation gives CASSPGQAKGNTIYF.

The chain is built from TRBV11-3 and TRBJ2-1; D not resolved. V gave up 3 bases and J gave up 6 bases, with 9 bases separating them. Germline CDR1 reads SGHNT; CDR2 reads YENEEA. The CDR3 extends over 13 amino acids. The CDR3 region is CASSFPAPNEQFF. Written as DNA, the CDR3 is TGTGCCAGCAGCTTCCCCGCGCCCAATGAGCAGTTCTTC.

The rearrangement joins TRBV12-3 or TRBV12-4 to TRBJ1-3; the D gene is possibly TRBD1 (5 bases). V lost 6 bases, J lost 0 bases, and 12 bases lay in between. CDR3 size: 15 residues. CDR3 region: CASSPTGLSGNTIYF. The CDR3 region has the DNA TGTGCCAGCAGCCCCACAGGACTCTCTGGAAACACCATATATTTT.

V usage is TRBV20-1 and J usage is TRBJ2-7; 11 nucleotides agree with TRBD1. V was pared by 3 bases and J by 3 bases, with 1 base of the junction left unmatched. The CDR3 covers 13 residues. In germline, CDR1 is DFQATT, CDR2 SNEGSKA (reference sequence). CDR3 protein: CSARGQGVYEQYF. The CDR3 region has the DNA TGCAGTGCTAGGGGACAGGGGGTCTACGAGCAGTACTTC.

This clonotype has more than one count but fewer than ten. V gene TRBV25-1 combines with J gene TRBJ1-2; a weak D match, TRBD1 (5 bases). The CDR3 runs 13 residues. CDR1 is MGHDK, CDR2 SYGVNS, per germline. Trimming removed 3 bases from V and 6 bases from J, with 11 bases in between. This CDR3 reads CASSDRARNGYTF. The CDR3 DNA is TGTGCCAGCAGTGACAGGGCCAGGAATGGCTACACCTTC.

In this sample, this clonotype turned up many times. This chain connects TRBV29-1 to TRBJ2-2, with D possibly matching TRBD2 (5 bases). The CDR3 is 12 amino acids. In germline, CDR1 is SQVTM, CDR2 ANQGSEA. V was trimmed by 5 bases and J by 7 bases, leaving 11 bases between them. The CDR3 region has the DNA TGCAGCGTTAGGACTGGAAGCGGGGAGCTGTTTTTT. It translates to CSVRTGSGELFF.

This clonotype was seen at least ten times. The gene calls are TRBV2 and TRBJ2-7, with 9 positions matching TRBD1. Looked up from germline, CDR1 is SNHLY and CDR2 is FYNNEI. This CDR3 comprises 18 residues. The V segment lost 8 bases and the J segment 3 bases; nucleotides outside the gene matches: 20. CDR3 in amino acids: CASEGTSGTGLPFYEQYV. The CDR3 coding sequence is TGTGCCAGCGAGGGAACATCCGGGACAGGGCTCCCCTTCTACGAGCAGTACGTC.

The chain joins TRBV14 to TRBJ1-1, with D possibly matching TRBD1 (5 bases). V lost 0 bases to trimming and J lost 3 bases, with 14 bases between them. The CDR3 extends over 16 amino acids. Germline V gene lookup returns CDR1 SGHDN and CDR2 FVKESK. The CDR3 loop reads CASSQDGEGMDTEAFF. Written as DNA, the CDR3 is TGTGCCAGCAGCCAAGACGGGGAGGGGATGGACACTGAAGCTTTCTTT. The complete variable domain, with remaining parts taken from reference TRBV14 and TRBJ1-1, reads EAGVTQFPSHSVIEKGQTVTLRCDPISGHDNLYWYRRVMGKEIKFLLHFVKESKQDESGMPNNRFLAERTGGTYSTLKVQPAELEDSGVYFCASSQDGEGMDTEAFFGQGTRLTVV.

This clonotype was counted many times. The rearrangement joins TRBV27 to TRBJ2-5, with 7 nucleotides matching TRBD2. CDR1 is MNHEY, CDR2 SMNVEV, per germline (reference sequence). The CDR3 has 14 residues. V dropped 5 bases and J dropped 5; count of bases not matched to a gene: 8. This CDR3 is CASSPGTGGETQYF. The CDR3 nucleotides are TGTGCCAGCAGTCCTGGGACCGGGGGGGAGACCCAGTACTTC.

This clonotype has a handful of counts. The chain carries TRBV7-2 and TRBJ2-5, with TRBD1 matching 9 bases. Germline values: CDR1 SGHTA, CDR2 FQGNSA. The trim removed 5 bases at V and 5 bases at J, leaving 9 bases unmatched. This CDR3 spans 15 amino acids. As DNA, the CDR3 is TGTGCCAGCAGCCTAGGACAGGGGTTTTGGGAGACCCAGTACTTC. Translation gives CASSLGQGFWETQYF.

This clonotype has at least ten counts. Written as DNA, the CDR3 is TGTGCCAGCACGTTCGGGACTAGCGGGAACGAGCAGTACTTC. It codes for CASTFGTSGNEQYF. The rearrangement links TRBV6-2 or TRBV6-3 to TRBJ2-7; 13 nucleotides line up with TRBD2. V lost 7 bases, J lost 5 bases, and 5 bases stayed unmatched. The CDR3 is 14 amino acids. Per germline, CDR1 MNHEY and CDR2 SVGEGT.

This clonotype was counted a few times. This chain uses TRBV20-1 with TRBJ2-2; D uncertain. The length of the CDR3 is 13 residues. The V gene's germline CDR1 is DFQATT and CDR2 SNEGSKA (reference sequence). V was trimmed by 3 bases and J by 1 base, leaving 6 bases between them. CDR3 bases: TGCAGTGCTAGGGCGGAGAACACCGGGGAGCTGTTTTTT. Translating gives CSARAENTGELFF.

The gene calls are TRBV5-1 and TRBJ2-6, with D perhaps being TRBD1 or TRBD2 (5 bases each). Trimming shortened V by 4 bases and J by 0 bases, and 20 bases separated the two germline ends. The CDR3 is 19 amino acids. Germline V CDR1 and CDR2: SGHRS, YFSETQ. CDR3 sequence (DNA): TGCGCCAGCAGCCCGGGGCCGGAAGCCATTCCCTCTGGGGCCAACGTCCTGACTTTC. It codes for CASSPGPEAIPSGANVLTF.